This T cell receptor (beta chain) appears in the sequencing data of a study of blood T cell repertoires in COVID-19. Study overall: COVID-19 samples, acute and convalescent, were from the United States, Italy and Spain. Sample material is recorded as cDNA or gDNA derived from T cells, B-cell-depleted T cells, or PBMCs.

Residents of 24 US areas, aged about 18 to 89 years, made up the participants. Within 2 weeks of study entry, exposed participants had contacted a PCR-confirmed or clinician-diagnosed COVID-19 case. The data were produced by immunoSEQ multiplex PCR, yet TCRdb's version contains in-frame clones alone and is incomplete. The data contain about 220,000 clones, around 89% of them seen just once; the ten biggest clones take up around 16%. Sequenced input: PBMCs or T cells enriched from blood (not recorded which). The receptor's source is a man aged 30 to 39 who had been exposed to COVID-19.

The CDR3 protein is CASSATGQSNSPLHF. In DNA, the CDR3 is TGTGCCAGCAGCGCGACCGGACAGTCTAATTCACCCCTCCACTTT. The V call is TRBV9, the J call TRBJ1-6; TRBD1 is a possible D gene (6 bases). The CDR3 consists of 15 residues. Trimming stripped 3 bases from V and 6 bases from J, with 13 bases between. In germline, CDR1 is SGDLS, CDR2 YYNGEE.